A selection of T cell receptor beta chains follows, all from one sample in a study of T cell responses to AZD1222 COVID-19 vaccine. Measured with immunoSEQ multiplex PCR; TCRdb has only the in-frame clones, and not every one. The top ten clones hold 1.5% to 1.8% of a sample with 120,000 or so clones, more than 70% of them seen once. This specimen consisted of peripheral blood, obtained on day 0 of AZD1222 vaccination. The receptor source for this set is an adult in good health. The CDR3 runs from the conserved cysteine through the conserved F or W. The order of the fields is D gene, V gene, clone size, J gene, CDR3 DNA, CDR3 protein. D genes are given only for firm matches. Expanded clones get a size class; other rows say once, few or many, or leave the size out.

>-|TRBV7-9|few|TRBJ2-3
TGTGCCAGCAGCTTAGCGGGACTGAACACAGATACGCAGTATTTT
CASSLAGLNTDTQYF
>TRBD1|TRBV2|-|TRBJ2-2
TGTGCCAGCAACAGGGGCGTCGGGGAGCTGTTTTTT
CASNRGVGELFF
>-|TRBV25-1|-|TRBJ1-2
TGTGCCAGCAGAGACGTTTCTTATGGCTACACCTTC
CASRDVSYGYTF
>-|TRBV19|-|TRBJ2-5
TGTGCCAGTAGTTTGGGGGAAGGGTGGTCCCAAGAGACCCAGTACTTC
CASSLGEGWSQETQYF
>TRBD1|TRBV5-1|-|TRBJ1-2
TGCGCCAGCAGCTTGAGGACAGGGGGTGGCTACACCTTC
CASSLRTGGGYTF
>-|TRBV3-1/TRBV3-2|-|TRBJ2-5
TGTGCCAGCAGCCAAGCGGGGACCCAGTACTTC
CASSQAGTQYF
>TRBD1|TRBV5-4|-|TRBJ2-1
TGTGCCAGCAGCTTTGAGGGACAGGCCTACACGACTGAGCAGTTCTTC
CASSFEGQAYTTEQFF
>TRBD1|TRBV7-7|-|TRBJ1-3
TGTGCTAGCAGCTTCGGGACAGGGGGCTTGGACACCATATATTTT
CASSFGTGGLDTIYF
>TRBD1|TRBV30|-|TRBJ1-1
TGTGCCTGGAGTGTTACAGGGGGCACTGAAGCTTTCTTT
CAWSVTGGTEAFF
>TRBD1|TRBV19|-|TRBJ1-4
TGTGCCAGTAGGCCGGGACAGGGACTTAATGAAAAACTGTTTTTT
CASRPGQGLNEKLFF
>TRBD1|TRBV5-5|-|TRBJ1-2
TGTGCCAGCAGCATAATGGGACAGGGAGATGGCTACACCTTC
CASSIMGQGDGYTF
>-|TRBV7-9|-|TRBJ1-3
TGTGCCAGCAGCTTAGTTGGAGAACCCTCTGGAAACACCATATATTTT
CASSLVGEPSGNTIYF
>-|TRBV19|-|TRBJ1-1
TGTGCCAGTAGTTCCAGGGGCGGCGACACTGAAGCTTTCTTT
CASSSRGGDTEAFF
>TRBD2|TRBV7-3|-|TRBJ2-1
TGTGCCAGCAGCTTAAATGTCGTGTCTAGCGGGACCCATGAGCAGTTCTTC
CASSLNVVSSGTHEQFF
>-|TRBV13|-|TRBJ2-7
TGTGCCAGCAGCTTACATTCCGCGGGAAGGACGTACGAGCAGTACTTC
CASSLHSAGRTYEQYF
>-|TRBV7-8|-|TRBJ2-3
TGTGCCAGCAGCTTAGGTATGGGAGGCGGCACAGATACGCAGTATTTT
CASSLGMGGGTDTQYF
>TRBD2|TRBV29-1|-|TRBJ2-7
TGCAGCGTTCAGGGCGGGAGTTTATCCTACGAGCAGTACTTC
CSVQGGSLSYEQYF
>TRBD1|TRBV19|few|TRBJ1-5
TGTGCCAGTAGTATTACCGGACAGGCTAATCAGCCCCAGCATTTT
CASSITGQANQPQHF
>-|TRBV27|-|TRBJ2-7
TGTGCCAGCAGTTTACGGCTGCCTGCCTACGAGCAGTACTTC
CASSLRLPAYEQYF
>TRBD1|TRBV29-1|-|TRBJ2-7
TGCAGCGCCACGGGACAGGGGGGGTACGAGCAGTACTTC
CSATGQGGYEQYF
>-|TRBV1|-|TRBJ1-6
TGCACCAGCAGCCAAGATCGCCAGGGGGCTTTCCATAATTCACCCCTCCACTTT
CTSSQDRQGAFHNSPLHF
>-|TRBV9|-|TRBJ2-1
TGTGCCAGCAGCCCCCGGGACTCTAGCAATGAGCAGTTCTTC
CASSPRDSSNEQFF
>-|TRBV15|few|TRBJ1-1
TGTGCCACCAGCAGAGATCCGATGGGGCGTGGTCACACTGAAGCTTTCTTT
CATSRDPMGRGHTEAFF
>TRBD1|TRBV2|-|TRBJ2-1
TGTGCCAGCAGTCAGGACAGGGCCTTGTACAATGAGCAGTTCTTC
CASSQDRALYNEQFF
>TRBD1|TRBV18|-|TRBJ1-1
TGTGCCAGCTCACCTACAGGGGGCATGAACACTGAAGCTTTCTTT
CASSPTGGMNTEAFF
>-|TRBV6-5|-|TRBJ1-4
TGTGCCAGCAGTAGACAGGTAGATGAAAAACTGTTTTTT
CASSRQVDEKLFF
>-|TRBV5-1|once|TRBJ2-7
TGCGCCAGCAGCTTGTCGGGGGTCTCCTACGAGCAGTACTTC
CASSLSGVSYEQYF
>-|TRBV6-5|few|TRBJ1-1
TGTGCCAGCAGTTATGGGGGCGTCACTGAAGCTTTCTTT
CASSYGGVTEAFF
>TRBD1|TRBV7-8|few|TRBJ1-5
TGTGCCAGCAGCCTCGACAGGGGGGCTTTCCAGCCCCAGCATTTT
CASSLDRGAFQPQHF
>TRBD1|TRBV7-9|-|TRBJ1-5
TGTGCCAGCAGCTCAGGGGGCGCAGGAGTGAGACAGCCCCAGCATTTT
CASSSGGAGVRQPQHF
>-|TRBV20-1|-|TRBJ2-5
TGCAGTGCTAGTCCTAGCGAAGAGACCCAGTACTTC
CSASPSEETQYF
>-|TRBV2|-|TRBJ2-5
TGTGCCAGCAGTGTCCCAGCCGACAGGGCGGGGGAGACCCAGTACTTC
CASSVPADRAGETQYF
>TRBD2|TRBV15|-|TRBJ2-3
TGTGCCACCAGCAGAGAGGGAGGGACTAGCGGGACGGGGACAGATACGCAGTATTTT
CATSREGGTSGTGTDTQYF
>-|TRBV6-5|-|TRBJ1-1
TGTGCCAGCAGTTACTCTGGGCGGAACACTGAAGCTTTCTTT
CASSYSGRNTEAFF
>-|TRBV10-3|-|TRBJ2-7
TGTGCCATCGGGGGACAGAGCGGGAGATTGAGTTACGAGCAGTACTTC
CAIGGQSGRLSYEQYF
>-|TRBV6-5|-|TRBJ2-2
TGTGCCAGCAGTTACGGCCCAGGGGTGACCGGGGAGCTGTTTTTT
CASSYGPGVTGELFF
>-|TRBV9|-|TRBJ2-3
TGTGCCAGCAGCGTAGGAGATACGCAGTATTTT
CASSVGDTQYF
>-|TRBV4-3|-|TRBJ2-3
TGCGCCAGCAGCCAAGAGATTGGGGACCTTCTCACAGATACGCAGTATTTT
CASSQEIGDLLTDTQYF
>-|TRBV7-3|-|TRBJ1-3
TGTGCCAGCAGCCTTACTCGGGCAGGAAACACCATATATTTT
CASSLTRAGNTIYF
>-|TRBV6-4|-|TRBJ1-3
TGTGCCAGCAGTGACTTCCCCGGAAACACCATATATTTT
CASSDFPGNTIYF
>-|TRBV5-4|-|TRBJ2-2
TGTGCCAGCAGCCCCGCACTCGCGGACACCGGGGAGCTGTTTTTT
CASSPALADTGELFF
>-|TRBV5-1|-|TRBJ1-1
TGCGCCAGCAGCTTGAACTGGGAAGGGAACACTGAAGCTTTCTTT
CASSLNWEGNTEAFF
>TRBD1|TRBV5-1|-|TRBJ1-5
TGCGCCAGCAGCTTGGAGACAGGGAGCAATCAGCCCCAGCATTTT
CASSLETGSNQPQHF
>-|TRBV27|-|TRBJ1-5
TGTGCCAGCAGTTTACTCGGTCAGCCCCAGCATTTT
CASSLLGQPQHF
>-|TRBV27|-|TRBJ2-3
TGTGCCAGCAGTTTTTTCGGCGCAAGCACAGATACGCAGTATTTT
CASSFFGASTDTQYF
>-|TRBV19|-|TRBJ2-2
TGTGCCAGTAAATGGGGCGTTGGCACCGGGGAGCTGTTTTTT
CASKWGVGTGELFF
>TRBD1|TRBV7-6|-|TRBJ2-1
TGTGCCAGCAGCTTAAGACAGGGTGGAAGCTCCTACAATGAGCAGTTCTTC
CASSLRQGGSSYNEQFF
>-|TRBV9|-|TRBJ2-2
TGTGCCAGCAGCGGCCGACAGATATACCAATCCCCAAACACCGGGGAGCTGTTTTTT
CASSGRQIYQSPNTGELFF
>-|TRBV5-1|once|TRBJ1-1
TGCGCCAGCAGCCTTGACCCGGGGGTGGGAGCTTTCTTT
CASSLDPGVGAFF
>-|TRBV16|-|TRBJ2-5
TGTGCCAGCAGCCCAAGCAGGGGAGAGACCCAGTACTTC
CASSPSRGETQYF
>TRBD1|TRBV30|-|TRBJ1-2
TGTGCCGGGAGGCGGGGTAGGACAGGCTCTATCGGCTACACCTTC
CAGRRGRTGSIGYTF